The next 16 T cell receptor beta chains were all read from a single sample in a study of Ad26.COV2.S vaccination and SARS-CoV-2 variants. As to treatment: over 15 received Ad26.COV2.S at low or high dose, single or two shots; a few received placebo; per-sample allocation not given. Samples analyzed were those drawn on day 63 after the first vaccine or placebo injection. Only in-frame clones appear in the TCRdb table, and some are missing; sequencing was by immunoSEQ multiplex PCR. The data show 240,000 or so clones, around nine tenths seen once. The sample was peripheral blood, taken in a trial of Ad26.COV2.S vaccine versus placebo. The receptors shown here come from a person aged 18-65 years who received the Ad26.COV2.S COVID-19 vaccine or a placebo.

This clone has a single count. The chain recombines TRBV10-3 with TRBJ2-3; TRBD2 aligns across 11 bases. Per germline, CDR1 ENHRY and CDR2 SYGVKD. The CDR3 totals 19 residues. The J segment lost 5 bases and the V segment lost 0 bases, leaving 13 bases of the junction unmatched. This chain's CDR3 is CAISESSPRGLAVQDTQYF. As DNA, the CDR3 is TGTGCCATCAGTGAGTCTAGTCCGAGGGGACTAGCGGTTCAAGATACGCAGTATTTT.

The rearrangement joins TRBV29-1 to TRBJ2-7; 14 bases are a match to TRBD2. CDR1 is SQVTM and CDR2 is ANQGSEA in the germline V gene. The CDR3 runs to 14 residues. V was pared by 7 bases and J by 2 bases, with 4 bases of the junction left unmatched. The CDR3 DNA sequence: TGCAGCGCTGGACTAGCGGGGGGAACCTACGAGCAGTACTTC. Its protein product is CSAGLAGGTYEQYF.

Here the CDR3 DNA reads TGTGCCAGCAGTGAGTCCTACGAGCAGTACTTC. This sequence encodes CASSESYEQYF. V and J are TRBV9 and TRBJ2-7, with D unclear. V dropped 5 bases and J dropped 1 base, with 4 bases sitting between them. Germline CDR1 is SGDLS and CDR2 is YYNGEE. This CDR3 is built from 11 residues.

This clone showed up just once. The rearrangement joins TRBV2 to TRBJ2-5, with D possibly being TRBD2 (5 bases). CDR3 size: 13 residues. Germline V lookup: CDR1 SNHLY, CDR2 FYNNEI. V shed 2 bases and J shed 4 bases, with 8 bases lying between them. The DNA for the CDR3 is TGTGCCAGCAGTGAATATCTAGCAGAGACCCAGTACTTC. This translates into CASSEYLAETQYF.

The CDR3: CASSLGSGSTGELFF. Here the CDR3 DNA reads TGTGCCAGCAGCTTAGGATCGGGGAGCACCGGGGAGCTGTTTTTT. The V and J genes are TRBV11-2 and TRBJ2-2, with TRBD2 as a possible D gene (5 bases). Trimming stripped 1 base from V and 4 bases from J, with 10 bases between. Germline assignment: CDR1 SGHAT and CDR2 FQNNGV. CDR3 length: 15 amino acids.

The chain combines TRBV7-2 with TRBJ1-5; tentative D call: TRBD1 (5 bases). Germline V gene lookup returns CDR1 SGHTA and CDR2 FQGNSA. CDR3 length equals 16 residues. V gave up 5 bases and J gave up 5 bases, with 19 bases separating them. The CDR3 loop reads CASSPRPRGGHQPQHF. For the CDR3, the DNA is TGTGCCAGCAGCCCACGCCCGAGGGGCGGTCATCAGCCCCAGCATTTT. Supplemented by reference TRBV7-2 and TRBJ1-5, the full variable domain reads GAGVSQSPSNKVTEKGKDVELRCDPISGHTALYWYRQSLGQGLEFLIYFQGNSAPDKSGLPSDRFSAERTGGSVSTLTIQRTQQEDSAVYLCASSPRPRGGHQPQHFGDGTRLSIL.

This chain joins TRBV7-9 and TRBJ1-1; 7 bases fit TRBD1. V dropped 4 bases and J dropped 3; count of bases not matched to a gene: 11. Germline CDR1 and CDR2: SEHNR and FQNEAQ (reference sequence). CDR3 length: 16 amino acids. CDR3 nucleotides: TGTGCCAGCAGCTCCTTTGACAGGGACGGGGACACTGAAGCTTTCTTT. The encoded protein is CASSSFDRDGDTEAFF. The full variable domain, rest sourced from reference TRBV7-9 and TRBJ1-1, is DTGVSQNPRHKITKRGQNVTFRCDPISEHNRLYWYRQTLGQGPEFLTYFQNEAQLEKSRLLSDRFSAERPKGSFSTLEIQRTEQGDSAMYLCASSSFDRDGDTEAFFGQGTRLTVV.

The genes are TRBV19 and TRBJ2-3; D possibly corresponds to TRBD2 (6 bases). The germline V gene has CDR1 LNHDA and CDR2 SQIVND (reference sequence). The CDR3 totals 15 residues. V lost 3 bases and J lost 0, with 10 bases in between. CDR3 amino acids: CASSMVAASTDTQYF. For the CDR3, the DNA is TGTGCCAGTAGTATGGTAGCGGCTAGCACAGATACGCAGTATTTT. The full variable domain, in which reference TRBV19 and TRBJ2-3 provide the parts outside the CDR3, is DGGITQSPKYLFRKEGQNVTLSCEQNLNHDAMYWYRQDPGQGLRLIYYSQIVNDFQKGDIAEGYSVSREKKESFPLTVTSAQKNPTAFYLCASSMVAASTDTQYFGPGTRLTVL.

The rearrangement links TRBV4-3 to TRBJ2-7; TRBD2 matches 7 bases. The V gene end was trimmed by 2 bases and the J gene end by 7 bases; junction bases not matched to a gene: 8. The CDR3 has 14 residues. The V gene's germline CDR1 is LGHNA and CDR2 YSLEER. The CDR3 region is CASSQTLAELEQYF. For the CDR3, the DNA is TGCGCCAGCAGCCAAACGCTAGCGGAGCTTGAGCAGTACTTC.

The rearrangement links TRBV19 to TRBJ2-6; 8 positions match TRBD1. Germline lookup yields CDR1 LNHDA and CDR2 SQIVND (reference sequence). This CDR3 contains 17 residues. The junction had 9 bases not matched to a gene; V was cut back by 7 bases and J by 1 base. The CDR3 sequence: CASTPDRAGSGANVLTF. Written as DNA, the CDR3 is TGTGCCAGTACCCCGGACAGGGCGGGTTCTGGGGCCAACGTCCTGACTTTC.

V usage is TRBV6-2 or TRBV6-3 and J usage is TRBJ2-2; TRBD2 aligns across 9 bases. The CDR3 is 18 amino acids. Germline V gene sequence: CDR1 MNHEY, CDR2 SVGEGT. Losses at the gene ends were 2 bases for V and 8 bases for J; bases not matched to a gene: 15. CDR3 nucleotides: TGTGCCAGCAGTTACCGGACAGGCCTAGCGGGAAGTGGAGGGGAGCTGTTTTTT. Protein product: CASSYRTGLAGSGGELFF.

The chain joins TRBV20-1 to TRBJ2-1; D might be TRBD1 (5 bases). The V end lost 4 bases, the J end lost 8 bases, and 9 bases lay between the germline ends. Germline V gives CDR1 DFQATT, CDR2 SNEGSKA (reference sequence). The CDR3 covers 11 residues. CDR3 DNA sequence: TGCAGTGCTACCAGGGTAGATGAGCAGTTCTTC. Translation gives CSATRVDEQFF.

This clone was counted between two and nine times. The chain recombines TRBV7-9 with TRBJ1-5; D not certain. Germline V gene lookup returns CDR1 SEHNR and CDR2 FQNEAQ (reference sequence). Trimming cost V 1 base and J 10 bases, with 17 bases left between them. The CDR3 runs 15 residues. Here the CDR3 reads CASSLGGTLLQPQHF. The CDR3 region has the DNA TGTGCCAGCAGCTTAGGGGGAACCCTCCTCCAACCCCAGCATTTT.

The chain employs TRBV4-3 and TRBJ1-2, with D possibly TRBD1 on 6 matching bases. CDR3 size: 16 residues. Trimming took off 3 bases at V and 2 bases at J, with 16 bases between the two ends. In germline, CDR1 is LGHNA, CDR2 YSLEER. As DNA, the CDR3 is TGCGCCAGCAGCCAGACCTTTACAGGGCCCAACTATGGCTACACCTTC. This sequence encodes CASSQTFTGPNYGYTF.

The V call is TRBV3-1 (or the pseudogene TRBV3-2), the J call TRBJ1-1, with TRBD1 as a possible D gene (5 bases). Germline loops: CDR1 LGHDT, CDR2 YNNKEL (reference sequence). V lost 3 bases, J lost 4 bases, and 12 bases lay in between. This CDR3 contains 14 residues. This CDR3 reads CASSHAGLGTEAFF. The DNA for the CDR3 is TGTGCCAGCAGCCATGCAGGGTTGGGCACTGAAGCTTTCTTT.

This clone was seen only a few times. The chain employs TRBV4-2 and TRBJ2-3, with 10 bases identical to TRBD2. The germline V gene has CDR1 LGHNA and CDR2 YNFKEQ. V was pared by 0 bases and J by 4 bases, with 1 base of the junction left unmatched. The CDR3 consists of 15 residues. The CDR3 DNA follows: TGTGCCAGCAGCCAAGAAGCGGGAGGGCCAGATACGCAGTATTTT. This translates into CASSQEAGGPDTQYF.